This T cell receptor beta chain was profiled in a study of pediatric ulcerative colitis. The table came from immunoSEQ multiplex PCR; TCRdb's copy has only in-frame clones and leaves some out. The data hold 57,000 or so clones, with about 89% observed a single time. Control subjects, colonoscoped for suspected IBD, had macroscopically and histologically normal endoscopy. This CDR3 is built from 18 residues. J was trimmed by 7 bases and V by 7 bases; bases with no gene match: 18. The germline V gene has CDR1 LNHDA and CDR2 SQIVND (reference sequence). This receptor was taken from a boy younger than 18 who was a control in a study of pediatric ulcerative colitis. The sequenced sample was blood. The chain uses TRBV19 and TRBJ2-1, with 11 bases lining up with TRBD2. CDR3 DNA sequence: TGTGCCAGTAAGAAGACCCTCAAGCGACTAGCGGGATTAAATGAGCAGTTCTTC. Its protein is CASKKTLKRLAGLNEQFF.